A single sample is the source of the 21 T cell receptor beta chains below, sequenced in a study of control samples from healthy donors and cancer patients. Assay used: immunoSEQ multiplex PCR; TCRdb lists only in-frame clones, some missing. The profile shows about 120,000 clones, 80% to 90% of them singletons. The sequenced material came from PBMCs. The receptor set was obtained from a woman aged 45-60 years with colorectal cancer.

The chain carries TRBV12-3 or TRBV12-4 and TRBJ1-5, with D unresolved. V lost 6 bases and J 0 bases, leaving 6 bases between the germline ends. CDR3 length: 13 residues. The CDR3 sequence: CASRGNSNQPQHF. The CDR3 DNA reads TGTGCCAGCAGGGGGAATAGCAATCAGCCCCAGCATTTT.

In DNA form, the CDR3 reads TGTGCCAGCAGCCAAGATGGGTCGGAAAAACTGTTTTTT. It yields the protein CASSQDGSEKLFF. This rearrangement joins TRBV3-1 (or the pseudogene TRBV3-2) to TRBJ1-4; D is uncertain. The V gene lost 0 bases and the J gene lost 8 bases, with 7 bases spanning the gap. The CDR3 length is 13 residues. Germline V gene lookup returns CDR1 LGHDT and CDR2 YNNKEL (reference sequence).

This chain joins TRBV21-1 and TRBJ2-7; the table assigns TRBD2, which was not confirmed against the DNA. TRBV21-1 is a pseudogene. This CDR3 region has 19 residues. The DNA of the CDR3 is TGTGCCAGCAGCAAATATTGCAGGGGGACTAGCGGGACGTCCTACGAGCAGTACTTC. Protein: CASSKYCRGTSGTSYEQYF.

The genes are TRBV19 and TRBJ1-2, with a weak D call TRBD1 (6 bases). V lost 9 bases to trimming and J lost 5 bases, with 13 bases between them. This CDR3 spans 12 amino acids. Germline lookup yields CDR1 LNHDA and CDR2 SQIVND (reference sequence). CDR3 sequence: CASRDIPYGYTF. In nucleotides, the CDR3 is TGTGCCAGCAGGGACATCCCATATGGCTACACCTTC.

This rearrangement joins TRBV25-1 to TRBJ1-2, with 9 positions matching TRBD1. Germline loops: CDR1 MGHDK, CDR2 SYGVNS. The V and J ends lost 5 bases and 4 bases, in that order; junction bases with no gene match: 2. The CDR3 runs to 13 residues. CDR3 nucleotides: TGTGCCAGCAGTAAGGGACAGGGCTATGGCTACACCTTC. Its protein is CASSKGQGYGYTF.

The chain couples TRBV7-6 to TRBJ2-6; a possible D gene is TRBD2 (5 bases). This CDR3 contains 17 residues. V lost 6 bases, J lost 4 bases, and 19 bases lay in between. CDR1 and CDR2 from the germline V gene are SGHVS and FNYEAQ. The DNA for the CDR3 is TGTGCCAGCAGTTCCGGGGTTTCGCTGGTCGGGGCCAACGTCCTGACTTTC. This encodes CASSSGVSLVGANVLTF.

The J gene is TRBJ2-5, the V gene TRBV28; the D gene is possibly TRBD1 (7 bases). In germline, CDR1 is MDHEN, CDR2 SYDVKM. This CDR3 is 18 amino acids long. Trimming removed 4 bases at V and 9 bases at J, with 30 bases between. The chain's CDR3 is CASSSDGTGTEAPGAQYF. CDR3 nucleotides: TGTGCCAGCAGTTCAGATGGGACCGGGACAGAGGCTCCGGGGGCCCAGTACTTC.

This clone showed up just a few times. The chain joins TRBV13 to TRBJ2-3, with D uncertain. The germline gives CDR1 PRHDT, CDR2 FYEKMQ (reference sequence). The CDR3 runs 18 residues. Trimming removed 5 bases at V and 0 bases at J, with 21 bases between. This CDR3 reads CASSPRSYSFTSTDTQYF. The CDR3 bases are TGTGCCAGCAGCCCCCGCTCGTACTCTTTTACTAGCACAGATACGCAGTATTTT.

This clone appeared a single time. The chain combines TRBV14 with TRBJ2-2; TRBD2 matches 9 bases. The CDR3 loop spans 17 amino acids. The germline V gene has CDR1 SGHDN and CDR2 FVKESK. V shed 0 bases, J shed 5 bases, and the junction held 7 bases outside the gene matches. The CDR3 here is CASSQDGGRARTGELFF. As DNA, the CDR3 is TGTGCCAGCAGCCAAGACGGCGGGAGGGCCCGTACCGGGGAGCTGTTTTTT.

This clone was seen once. The chain uses TRBV23-1 and TRBJ2-6; the D gene is possibly TRBD2 (5 bases). TRBV23-1 is assigned to the ORF class and has an uncertain function. This CDR3 has 17 amino acids. Trimming removed 0 bases from V and 4 bases from J, with 13 bases in between. The CDR3: CASSQSQSGLGANVLTF. The CDR3 DNA follows: TGCGCCAGCAGTCAATCGCAATCGGGGTTGGGGGCCAACGTCCTGACTTTC.

This chain joins TRBV29-1 and TRBJ2-6; D gene ambiguous. V was pared by 6 bases and J by 2 bases, with 14 bases between. Germline V gene data show CDR1 as SQVTM and CDR2 as ANQGSEA. The CDR3 covers 15 residues. CDR3 protein: CSVDIPGAGANVLTF. The DNA for the CDR3 is TGCAGCGTGGATATCCCTGGGGCTGGGGCCAACGTCCTGACTTTC.

V is TRBV6-1 and J is TRBJ2-5; D might be TRBD1 or TRBD2, each matching 5 bases. Trimming cost V 2 bases and J 4 bases, with 17 bases left between them. Germline assignment: CDR1 MNHNS and CDR2 SASEGT. The CDR3 is made up of 16 amino acids. This chain's CDR3 is CASSESWDPLVETQYF. CDR3 nucleotides: TGTGCCAGCAGTGAATCTTGGGACCCTTTGGTAGAGACCCAGTACTTC.

This clone has only one observation. This chain joins TRBV5-1 and TRBJ2-2; 7 bases map to TRBD2. Germline V lookup: CDR1 SGHRS, CDR2 YFSETQ. The V segment lost 5 bases and the J segment 6 bases; nucleotides outside the gene matches: 7. The CDR3 has 14 amino acids. DNA for the CDR3: TGCGCCAGCAGGGGGGGGATCGAGGCCGGGGAGCTGTTTTTT. Protein product: CASRGGIEAGELFF.

The rearrangement links TRBV27 to TRBJ2-1; D may be TRBD2 (7 bases). The CDR3 sequence is 13 residues long. CDR1 and CDR2 (germline): MNHEY, SMNVEV (reference sequence). V shed 8 bases and J shed 2 bases, with 10 bases lying between them. In DNA form, the CDR3 reads TGTGCCAGCGGGGGGGCAACCTACAATGAGCAGTTCTTC. It translates to CASGGATYNEQFF.

The chain carries TRBV6-2 or TRBV6-3 and TRBJ1-2; D gene ambiguous. V lost 5 bases to trimming and J lost 6 bases, with 13 bases between them. Looked up from germline, CDR1 is MNHEY and CDR2 is SVGEGT. The length of the CDR3 is 13 residues. The CDR3 spells CASSRSTSDGYTF. The CDR3 DNA reads as TGTGCCAGCAGTCGGAGTACTTCGGATGGCTACACCTTC.

This chain connects TRBV19 to TRBJ1-5; D unclear. Germline V gene lookup returns CDR1 LNHDA and CDR2 SQIVND (reference sequence). Trimming stripped 5 bases from V and 1 base from J, with 9 bases between. The CDR3 is made up of 14 amino acids. In nucleotides, the CDR3 is TGTGCCAGTAGTGGAATGAACAGCAATCAGCCCCAGCATTTT. Translation: CASSGMNSNQPQHF.

The rearrangement joins TRBV7-2 to TRBJ1-1; TRBD1 is a possible D gene (5 bases). The CDR3 is 14 amino acids. V gave up 2 bases and J gave up 4 bases, with 11 bases separating them. Germline CDR1 and CDR2: SGHTA and FQGNSA. Here the CDR3 reads CASSLFVGRTEAFF. CDR3 DNA: TGTGCCAGCAGCTTATTTGTGGGGCGCACTGAAGCTTTCTTT.

The chain recombines TRBV6-5 with TRBJ1-1; weak D call: TRBD1 (5 bases). Trimming took off 2 bases at V and 5 bases at J, with 15 bases between the two ends. This CDR3 region has 15 residues. Germline V gene lookup returns CDR1 MNHEY and CDR2 SVGAGI. Here the CDR3 reads CASSYVSGKRTEAFF. As DNA, the CDR3 is TGTGCCAGCAGTTACGTCTCAGGGAAGAGGACTGAAGCTTTCTTT.

The chain uses TRBV28 and TRBJ1-4; no reliable D call. Trimming pared 6 bases from V and 3 bases from J, leaving 8 bases between. CDR3 length: 13 amino acids. CDR1 and CDR2 from the germline V gene are MDHEN and SYDVKM. The CDR3 DNA follows: TGTGCCAGCAGCGGGGTGCCTAATGAAAAACTGTTTTTT. It encodes CASSGVPNEKLFF.

The chain is built from TRBV5-1 and TRBJ1-2; unclear D gene. CDR1 and CDR2 from the germline V gene are SGHRS and YFSETQ. This CDR3 is 15 amino acids long. Trimming removed 3 bases from V and 4 bases from J, with 16 bases in between. CDR3 loop: CASSWDAVDLYGYTF. In nucleotides, the CDR3 is TGCGCCAGCAGCTGGGATGCGGTAGACCTCTATGGCTACACCTTC.

This sequence joins TRBV7-9 and TRBJ2-6; D gene uncertain. Germline V CDR1 and CDR2: SEHNR, FQNEAQ (reference sequence). The V end lost 4 bases, the J end lost 4 bases, and 17 bases lay between the germline ends. This CDR3 region has 17 residues. The CDR3, as DNA: TGTGCCAGCAGCTCTTTAGTGGGTTCGATAGGGGCCAACGTCCTGACTTTC. Residues: CASSSLVGSIGANVLTF.